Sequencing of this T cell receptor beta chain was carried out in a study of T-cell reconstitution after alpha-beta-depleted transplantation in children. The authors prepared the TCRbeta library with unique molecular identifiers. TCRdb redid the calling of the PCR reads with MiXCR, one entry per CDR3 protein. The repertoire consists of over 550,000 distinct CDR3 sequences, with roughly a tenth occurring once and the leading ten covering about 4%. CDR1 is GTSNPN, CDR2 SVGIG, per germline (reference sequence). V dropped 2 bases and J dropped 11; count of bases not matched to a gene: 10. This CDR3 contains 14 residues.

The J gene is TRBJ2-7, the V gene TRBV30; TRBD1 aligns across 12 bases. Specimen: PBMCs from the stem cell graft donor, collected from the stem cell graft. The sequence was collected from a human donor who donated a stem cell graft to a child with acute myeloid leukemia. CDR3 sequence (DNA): TGTGCCTGGAGTCGTCCGCAGGGGACAGGGGGCGAGTACTTC. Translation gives CAWSRPQGTGGEYF.